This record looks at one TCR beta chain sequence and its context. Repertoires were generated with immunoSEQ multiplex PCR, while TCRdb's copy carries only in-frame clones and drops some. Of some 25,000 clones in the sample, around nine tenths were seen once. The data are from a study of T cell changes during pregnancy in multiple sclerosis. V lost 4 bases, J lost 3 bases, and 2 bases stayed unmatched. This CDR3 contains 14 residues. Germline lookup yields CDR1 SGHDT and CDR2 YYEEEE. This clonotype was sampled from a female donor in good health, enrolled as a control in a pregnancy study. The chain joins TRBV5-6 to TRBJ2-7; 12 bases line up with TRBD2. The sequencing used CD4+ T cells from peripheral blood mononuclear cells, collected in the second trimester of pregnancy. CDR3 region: CASSEGLAGYEQYF. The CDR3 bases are TGTGCCAGCAGCGAGGGACTAGCGGGCTACGAGCAGTACTTC.